The sequence of this TCR beta chain was determined in a study of blood T cell repertoires in COVID-19. Whole-study context: The study drew acute and convalescent COVID-19 samples from the United States, Italy and Spain.

Measured with immunoSEQ multiplex PCR; TCRdb has only the in-frame clones, and not every one. Of roughly 190,000 clones in the sample, about 88% were seen once. Source material: PBMCs or T cells enriched from blood (not recorded which). This sequence originates from a woman in her 30s who had recovered from COVID-19.

The CDR3 region has the DNA TGTGCCAGCAGCTTCCTTCGGGGGGAAACTGAAGCTTTCTTT. Translated: CASSFLRGETEAFF. J is TRBJ1-1 and V is TRBV7-2, with D tentatively TRBD1 (5 bases). The CDR3 has 14 amino acids. The germline V gene has CDR1 SGHTA and CDR2 FQGNSA. V lost 3 bases and J lost 5, with 13 bases in between.